Each of the 10 T cell receptor beta chains below was sequenced from the same sample in a study of T-cell reconstitution after alpha-beta-depleted transplantation in children. It was with unique molecular identifiers that the TCRbeta library was prepared. TCRdb independently ran MiXCR on the PCR reads; one entry per CDR3 protein. The sample consists of approximately 150,000 distinct CDR3 sequences, roughly 8.8% of them appearing once. This material consisted of PBMCs, mostly from graft donor cells, taken 180 days after TCRalphabeta/CD19-depleted stem cell transplant. These receptors originate from a female patient aged 2-15 years who had a stem cell transplant for congenital amegakaryocytic thrombocytopenia, so the T cells may come from the graft donor.

Concerning this clonotype itself: This could be a read error, since a much larger clone is one nucleotide away. This chain joins TRBV10-3 and TRBJ1-1; D not certain. This CDR3 spans 12 amino acids. Germline V lookup: CDR1 ENHRY, CDR2 SYGVKD. The CDR3 DNA reads as TGTTCCGTTGGACCGATGGGGACTGAAGCTTTCTTT. As protein: CSVGPMGTEAFF.

The V call is TRBV4-1, the J call TRBJ2-7, with TRBD1 matching over 10 bases. J gave up 2 bases and V 5 bases, and 6 bases lay outside the gene matches. This CDR3 has 15 residues. CDR1 MGHRA and CDR2 YSYEKL come from the germline V gene. CDR3 sequence: CASSKGQGKTYEQYF. CDR3 sequence (DNA): TGCGCCAGCAGCAAGGGACAGGGGAAAACCTACGAGCAGTACTTC.

This clonotype was seen more than once but under ten times. The chain uses TRBV5-1 and TRBJ2-2; 7 bases are shared with TRBD1. The CDR3 has 15 residues. V shed 3 bases and J 4 bases; nucleotides not matched to a gene: 6. CDR1 is SGHRS and CDR2 is YFSETQ in the germline V gene. The CDR3 nucleotides are TGCGCCAGCAGCTCGGGACAGCTAGGCACCGGGGAGCTGTTTTTT. Translation: CASSSGQLGTGELFF.

The sample holds many counts of this clonotype. This rearrangement joins TRBV11-2 to TRBJ2-1; 8 bases agree with TRBD2. Germline assignment: CDR1 SGHAT and CDR2 FQNNGV. With 1 base clipped from V and 0 bases from J, the junction kept 2 bases outside the gene matches. This CDR3 has 16 amino acids. The CDR3 protein is CASSLGLASSYNEQFF. CDR3 DNA sequence: TGTGCCAGCAGCTTAGGACTAGCGTCCTCCTACAATGAGCAGTTCTTC.

In its sample, this clonotype was seen many times. The CDR3 coding sequence is TGCAGTGCTAGAATTAGCCCAGCCGCCTACGAGCAGTACTTC. Encoded protein: CSARISPAAYEQYF. J is TRBJ2-7 and V is TRBV20-1; D remains unclear. Trimming left V 2 bases short and J 2 bases short, with 13 bases between. The germline V gene has CDR1 DFQATT and CDR2 SNEGSKA (reference sequence). This CDR3 contains 14 residues.

In this sample, this clonotype turned up many times. The rearrangement links TRBV10-2 to TRBJ2-7; 8 nucleotides match TRBD2. The junction had 5 bases not matched to a gene; V was cut back by 4 bases and J by 3 bases. The CDR3 length is 14 residues. Germline V gene sequence: CDR1 WSHSY, CDR2 SAAADI. Written as DNA, the CDR3 is TGCGCCAGCAGTGGGGCGGGAGGCGGCTACGAGCAGTACTTC. Its translation is CASSGAGGGYEQYF.

This clonotype was observed at least ten times. V and J are TRBV12-3 or TRBV12-4 and TRBJ2-1; D remains ambiguous. This CDR3 contains 13 residues. Trimming removed 7 bases at V and 2 bases at J, with 9 bases between. CDR3 amino acids: CASIRAAYNEQFF. The CDR3, as DNA: TGTGCCAGCATTCGGGCCGCCTACAATGAGCAGTTCTTC.

As to this clonotype: A read error is possible here, since a much larger clone lies one base away. The V call is TRBV20-1, the J call TRBJ1-2; 9 bases match TRBD1. The trim removed 2 bases at V and 0 bases at J, leaving 10 bases unmatched. The CDR3 is made up of 17 amino acids. Germline V CDR1 and CDR2: DFQATT, SNEGSKA (reference sequence). CDR3 loop: CSARSNSGTGTNYGYTF. CDR3 DNA: TGCAGTGCTAGATCCAATAGCGGGACAGGGACTAACTATGGCTACACCTTC.

This clonotype appeared many times. The chain recombines TRBV20-1 with TRBJ1-4; 10 bases match TRBD1. The germline gives CDR1 DFQATT, CDR2 SNEGSKA (reference sequence). CDR3 size: 13 residues. The V segment lost 3 bases and the J segment 8 bases; nucleotides outside the gene matches: 3. CDR3 nucleotides: TGCAGTGCTAGCGGGACAGGGGCAGAAAAACTGTTTTTT. The encoded protein is CSASGTGAEKLFF.

This clonotype was seen a few times. V is TRBV9 and J is TRBJ2-3; no definite D call. Trimming removed 0 bases at V and 1 base at J, with 9 bases between. The CDR3 runs to 15 residues. Germline-derived CDR1 and CDR2 are SGDLS and YYNGEE. The CDR3: CASSVVGTGTDTQYF. The CDR3 DNA is TGTGCCAGCAGCGTAGTGGGCACCGGCACAGATACGCAGTATTTT.